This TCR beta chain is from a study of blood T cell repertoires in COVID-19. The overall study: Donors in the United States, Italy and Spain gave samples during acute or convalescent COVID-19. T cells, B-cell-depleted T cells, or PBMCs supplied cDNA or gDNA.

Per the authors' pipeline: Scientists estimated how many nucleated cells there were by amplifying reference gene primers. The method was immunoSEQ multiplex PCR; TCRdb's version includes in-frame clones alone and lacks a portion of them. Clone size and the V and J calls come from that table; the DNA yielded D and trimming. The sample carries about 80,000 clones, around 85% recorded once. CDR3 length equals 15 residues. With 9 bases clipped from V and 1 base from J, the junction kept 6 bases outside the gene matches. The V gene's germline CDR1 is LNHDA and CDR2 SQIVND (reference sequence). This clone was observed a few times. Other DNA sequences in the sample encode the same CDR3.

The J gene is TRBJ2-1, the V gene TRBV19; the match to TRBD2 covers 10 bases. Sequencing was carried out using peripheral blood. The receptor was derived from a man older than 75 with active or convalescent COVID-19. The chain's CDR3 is CASRTSGPSYNEQFF. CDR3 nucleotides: TGTGCCAGCCGGACTAGCGGACCTTCCTACAATGAGCAGTTCTTC.